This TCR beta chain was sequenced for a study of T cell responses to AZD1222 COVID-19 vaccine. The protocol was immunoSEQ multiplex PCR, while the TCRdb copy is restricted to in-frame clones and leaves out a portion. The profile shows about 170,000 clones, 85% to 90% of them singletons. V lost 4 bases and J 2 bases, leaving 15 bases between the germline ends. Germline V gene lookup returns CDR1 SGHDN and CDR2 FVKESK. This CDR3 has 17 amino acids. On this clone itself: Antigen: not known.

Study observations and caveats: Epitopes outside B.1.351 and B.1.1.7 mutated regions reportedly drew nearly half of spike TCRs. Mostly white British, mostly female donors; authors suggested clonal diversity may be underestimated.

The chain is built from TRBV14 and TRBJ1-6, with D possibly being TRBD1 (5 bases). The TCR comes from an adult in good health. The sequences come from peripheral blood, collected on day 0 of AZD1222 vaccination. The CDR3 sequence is CASSRGLSATYNSPLHF. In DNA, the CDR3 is TGTGCCAGCAGCCGGGGCCTGTCGGCTACCTATAATTCACCCCTCCACTTT.